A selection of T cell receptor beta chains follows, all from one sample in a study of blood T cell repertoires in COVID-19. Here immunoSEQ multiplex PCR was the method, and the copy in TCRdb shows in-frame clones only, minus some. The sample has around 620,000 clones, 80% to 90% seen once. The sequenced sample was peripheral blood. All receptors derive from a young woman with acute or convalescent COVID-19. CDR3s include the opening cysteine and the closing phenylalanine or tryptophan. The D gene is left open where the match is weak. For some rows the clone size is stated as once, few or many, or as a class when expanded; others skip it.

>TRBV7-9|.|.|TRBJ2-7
CASSSSGISTQQYF
TGTGCCAGCAGCTCCTCAGGGATCTCTACGCAGCAGTACTTC
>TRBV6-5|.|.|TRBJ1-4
CASSRGAVANEKLFF
TGTGCCAGCAGCAGGGGCGCCGTGGCTAATGAAAAACTGTTTTTT
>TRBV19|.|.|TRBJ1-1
CASTPTRNTEAFF
TGTGCCAGTACCCCAACACGGAACACTGAAGCTTTCTTT
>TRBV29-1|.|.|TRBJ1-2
CSVVSAGVEGYTF
TGCAGCGTTGTGTCCGCAGGGGTGGAGGGCTACACCTTC
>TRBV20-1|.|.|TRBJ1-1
CSALLNTEAFF
TGCAGTGCCCTCCTAAATACTGAAGCTTTCTTT
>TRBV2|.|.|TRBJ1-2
CASSPTRGAGYGYTF
TGTGCCAGCAGCCCGACCCGGGGGGCTGGTTATGGCTACACCTTC
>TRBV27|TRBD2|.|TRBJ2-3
CATRTSGGDTQYF
TGTGCCACCCGGACTAGCGGGGGAGATACGCAGTATTTT
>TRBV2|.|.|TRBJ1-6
CASSERGDTVDSPLHF
TGTGCCAGCAGTGAGCGAGGGGACACGGTGGATTCACCCCTCCACTTT
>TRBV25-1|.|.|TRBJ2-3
CASTSFQTDTQYF
TGTGCCAGCACCTCCTTCCAGACAGATACGCAGTATTTT
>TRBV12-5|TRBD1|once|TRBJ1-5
CASGSDGTVGGPQHF
TGTGCTAGTGGTTCCGACGGGACAGTAGGGGGGCCCCAGCATTTT
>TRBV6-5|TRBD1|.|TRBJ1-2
CASRVTGAGGYTF
TGTGCCAGCAGGGTAACAGGGGCAGGCGGCTACACCTTC
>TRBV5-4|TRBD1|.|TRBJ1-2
CASSLDRGNYGYTF
TGTGCCAGCAGCTTGGACAGGGGTAACTATGGCTACACCTTC
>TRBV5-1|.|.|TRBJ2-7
CASSLTGSVYEQYF
TGCGCCAGCAGCTTGACAGGGTCGGTCTACGAGCAGTACTTC
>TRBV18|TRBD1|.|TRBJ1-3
CASSPLTGRVENTIYF
TGTGCCAGCTCACCCCTGACAGGGAGAGTTGAAAACACCATATATTTT
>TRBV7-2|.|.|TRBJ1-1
CASSLAWGGGNSNTEAFF
TGTGCCAGCAGCTTAGCGTGGGGCGGGGGGAACTCGAACACTGAAGCTTTCTTT
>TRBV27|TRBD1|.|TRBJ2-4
CASSFSRTGAGNIQYF
TGTGCCAGCAGTTTTTCCCGGACAGGGGCGGGAAACATTCAGTACTTC
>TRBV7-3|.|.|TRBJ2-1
CASSPNRDVDEQFF
TGTGCCAGCAGCCCTAACAGGGATGTCGATGAGCAGTTCTTC
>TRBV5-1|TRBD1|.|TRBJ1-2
CASSVGTDTIGYTF
TGCGCCAGCAGCGTGGGGACAGATACTATAGGCTACACCTTC
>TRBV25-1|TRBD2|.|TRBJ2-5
CASRAGETQYF
TGTGCCAGCAGAGCGGGGGAGACCCAGTACTTC
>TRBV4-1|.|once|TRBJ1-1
CASSQPFDREAFF
TGCGCCAGCAGCCAACCCTTCGACAGGGAAGCTTTCTTT
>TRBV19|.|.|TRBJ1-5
CASSQESQGDDQPQHF
TGTGCCAGTAGTCAAGAGTCACAGGGTGATGATCAGCCCCAGCATTTT
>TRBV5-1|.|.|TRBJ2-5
CASSLVADQETQYF
TGCGCCAGCAGCTTGGTGGCCGATCAAGAGACCCAGTACTTC
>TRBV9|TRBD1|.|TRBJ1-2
CASSVMDRGSYGYTF
TGTGCCAGCAGCGTAATGGACAGGGGGTCCTATGGCTACACCTTC
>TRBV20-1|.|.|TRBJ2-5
CSAGLIETQYF
TGCAGTGCTGGACTCATAGAGACCCAGTACTTC
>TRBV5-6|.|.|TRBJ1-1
CASSLVRRGTEAFF
TGTGCCAGCAGCTTGGTTCGGAGAGGCACTGAAGCTTTCTTT
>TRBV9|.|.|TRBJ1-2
CASSVTGDYYGYTF
TGTGCCAGCAGCGTAACAGGAGATTACTATGGCTACACCTTC
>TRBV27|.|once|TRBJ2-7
CASSLSRGFSYEQYF
TGTGCCAGCAGTTTATCAAGGGGCTTCTCCTACGAGCAGTACTTC
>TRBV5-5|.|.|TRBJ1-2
CASSPEVNYGYTF
TGTGCCAGCAGCCCGGAGGTTAACTATGGCTACACCTTC
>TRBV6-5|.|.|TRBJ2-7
CASSPRLPSGYEQYF
TGTGCCAGCAGTCCAAGGTTACCTTCGGGCTACGAGCAGTACTTC
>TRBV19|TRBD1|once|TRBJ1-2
CASRTGYGYGYTF
TGTGCCAGTAGGACAGGGTACGGGTATGGCTACACCTTC
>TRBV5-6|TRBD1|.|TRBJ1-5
CASSYRITGGSRPQHF
TGTGCCAGCAGCTATAGAATAACAGGGGGCAGCAGGCCCCAGCATTTT
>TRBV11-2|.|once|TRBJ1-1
CASSLVYRRGTEAFF
TGTGCCAGCAGCTTAGTGTACCGAAGGGGTACTGAAGCTTTCTTT
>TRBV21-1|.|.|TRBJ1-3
CASSESGTSRGNTIYF
TGTGCCAGCAGCGAATCCGGGACTAGCAGGGGAAACACCATATATTTT
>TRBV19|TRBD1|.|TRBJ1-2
CASSRVGGSYGYTF
TGTGCCAGTAGTAGGGTAGGGGGCAGCTATGGCTACACCTTC
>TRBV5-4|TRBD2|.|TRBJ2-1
CASSRGAGNYNEQFF
TGTGCCAGCAGCCGGGGAGCGGGGAACTACAATGAGCAGTTCTTC
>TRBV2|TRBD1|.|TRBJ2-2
CASSPGRTGPNTGELFF
TGTGCCAGCAGTCCCGGCCGGACAGGCCCGAACACCGGGGAGCTGTTTTTT
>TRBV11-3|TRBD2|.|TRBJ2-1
CASSLVGSGGAGYNEQFF
TGTGCCAGCAGCTTAGTTGGTAGCGGGGGGGCAGGGTATAATGAGCAGTTCTTC
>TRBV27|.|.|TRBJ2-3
CASSKQGPLGTDTQYF
TGTGCCAGCAGTAAACAGGGCCCCCTTGGCACAGATACGCAGTATTTT
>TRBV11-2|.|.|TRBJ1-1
CASSLDAGASTEAFF
TGTGCCAGCAGCTTAGACGCGGGGGCGAGCACTGAAGCTTTCTTT
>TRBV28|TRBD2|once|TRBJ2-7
CASSLASGGAYEQYF
TGTGCCAGCAGTTTAGCCTCGGGGGGGGCCTACGAGCAGTACTTC
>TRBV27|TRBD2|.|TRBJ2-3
CASSLVYGGLSTDTQYF
TGTGCCAGCAGTTTAGTTTACGGGGGACTAAGCACAGATACGCAGTATTTT
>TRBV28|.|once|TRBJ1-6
CASKRTANSPLHF
TGTGCCAGCAAGAGGACAGCGAATTCACCCCTCCACTTT
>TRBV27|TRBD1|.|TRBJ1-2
CASSFKTGLSYGYTF
TGTGCCAGCAGTTTTAAGACAGGGTTGAGCTATGGCTACACCTTC
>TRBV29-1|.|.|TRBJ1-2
CSAHEDAGTKTRPLYGYTF
TGCAGCGCCCATGAGGACGCCGGGACAAAAACTCGGCCCTTATATGGCTACACCTTC
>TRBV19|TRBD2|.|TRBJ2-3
CASSVLAGVTDTQYF
TGTGCCAGTAGTGTCTTAGCGGGGGTCACAGATACGCAGTATTTT
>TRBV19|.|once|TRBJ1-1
CASSIKRLTEAFF
TGTGCCAGTAGTATAAAGCGCCTCACTGAAGCTTTCTTT
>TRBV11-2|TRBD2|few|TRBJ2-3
CASSLGLGGGLGGTDTQYF
TGTGCCAGCAGCTTAGGCCTAGGCGGGGGACTGGGAGGGACGGATACGCAGTATTTT
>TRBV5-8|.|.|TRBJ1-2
CASSLAGGNGYTF
TGTGCCAGCAGCTTGGCCGGGGGTAATGGCTACACCTTC
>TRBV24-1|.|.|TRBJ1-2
CATSEGAVYGYTF
TGTGCCACCAGTGAAGGGGCGGTATATGGCTACACCTTC
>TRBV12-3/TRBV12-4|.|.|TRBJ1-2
CASSLASGVGYTF
TGTGCCAGCAGTTTAGCCTCGGGGGTTGGCTACACCTTC
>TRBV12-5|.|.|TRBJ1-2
CATGRDENYGYTF
TGTGCTACCGGCCGGGATGAGAACTATGGCTACACCTTC
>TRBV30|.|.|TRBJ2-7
CAWSVVWGAYEQYF
TGTGCCTGGAGTGTAGTTTGGGGAGCCTACGAGCAGTACTTC
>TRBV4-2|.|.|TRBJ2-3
CASSQSFAQGGEDTQYF
TGTGCCAGCAGCCAAAGTTTTGCCCAGGGCGGCGAAGATACGCAGTATTTT
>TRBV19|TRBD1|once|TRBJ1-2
CASLDRALRGYTF
TGTGCCAGCCTGGACAGGGCATTGCGGGGCTACACCTTC